These 25 T cell receptor beta chains were sequenced from one sample in a study of identical twins. TCRdb called the 5' RACE reads again in MiXCR, with one record for every CDR3 protein. This sample carries about 1.7 million distinct CDR3 sequences, around a third of them seen once, and the ten largest clones take roughly 0.3%. The sample was cord blood. Every receptor here comes from a newborn girl in good health.

The J gene is TRBJ2-3, the V gene TRBV9, with TRBD2 identical over 7 bases. CDR1 is SGDLS and CDR2 is YYNGEE in the germline V gene. The trim removed 3 bases at V and 8 bases at J, leaving 12 bases unmatched. This CDR3 spans 15 amino acids. The CDR3 DNA reads TGTGCCAGCAGCGGAGGCGGGAGCCCCAGCGGTACGCAGTATTTT. This translates into CASSGGGSPSGTQYF.

The chain has TRBV18 and TRBJ1-6; no firm D call. V lost 3 bases to trimming and J lost 3 bases, with 9 bases between them. Germline V gene sequence: CDR1 KGHSH, CDR2 LQKENI. The CDR3 has 15 residues. The CDR3 is CASSPGRLYNSPLHF. DNA for the CDR3: TGTGCCAGCTCACCGGGTAGGCTCTATAATTCACCCCTCCACTTT.

This clonotype was detected only a few times. The rearrangement links TRBV10-1 to TRBJ2-1; 12 nucleotides match TRBD2. This CDR3 contains 19 residues. Germline assignment: CDR1 WNHNN and CDR2 SYGVQD (reference sequence). V was pared by 2 bases and J by 1 base, with 9 bases of the junction left unmatched. Written as DNA, the CDR3 is TGCGCCAGCAGTGAGAGGGTTGGACTAGCGGGGTTTTCCTACAATGAGCAGTTCTTC. The encoded protein is CASSERVGLAGFSYNEQFF.

The sample holds a few counts of this clonotype. The junction departs from the called germline gene at one end, perhaps through a read error. V gene TRBV7-9 combines with J gene TRBJ2-3, with D possibly matching TRBD2 (6 bases). The CDR3 is 15 amino acids. Germline CDR1 and CDR2: SEHNR and FQNEAQ (reference sequence). This chain's CDR3 is CASSLEGYGTDTQYF. CDR3 bases: TGCGCCAGCAGCTTGGAGGGTTACGGCACAGATACGCAGTATTTT. Full variable domain (outside the CDR3, taken from reference TRBV7-9 and TRBJ2-3): DTGVSQNPRHKITKRGQNVTFRCDPISEHNRLYWYRQTLGQGPEFLTYFQNEAQLEKSRLLSDRFSAERPKGSFSTLEIQRTEQGDSAMYLCASSLEGYGTDTQYFGPGTRLTVL.

The chain employs TRBV27 and TRBJ2-7; D tentatively reads TRBD1 or TRBD2 (6 bases each). V was trimmed by 10 bases and J by 7 bases, leaving 29 bases between them. The germline gives CDR1 MNHEY, CDR2 SMNVEV (reference sequence). The CDR3 runs 16 residues. The CDR3 loop reads CAILLGGFLDSNEQYF. The CDR3 DNA reads TGTGCCATCCTACTGGGGGGCTTCCTGGATTCAAATGAGCAGTACTTC.

The chain combines TRBV4-1 with TRBJ2-3; no clear D gene. CDR1 and CDR2 from the germline V gene are MGHRA and YSYEKL. The CDR3 runs 14 residues. The V gene lost 2 bases and the J gene lost 6 bases, with 12 bases spanning the gap. The CDR3 DNA sequence: TGCGCCAGCAGCCAACTCGGCGTGGGGGATACGCAGTATTTT. Its protein is CASSQLGVGDTQYF.

This chain joins TRBV4-2 and TRBJ1-1; 8 bases agree with TRBD1. Looked up from germline, CDR1 is LGHNA and CDR2 is YNFKEQ. The CDR3 covers 16 residues. J gave up 12 bases and V 0 bases, and 15 bases lay outside the gene matches. The CDR3 nucleotides read TGTGCCAGCAGCCAAGATCTTGGTATCGGACAGGGATCCTCTTTCTTT. The encoded protein is CASSQDLGIGQGSSFF.

The gene calls are TRBV20-1 and TRBJ2-1, with 9 bases matching TRBD2. Trimming cost V 5 bases and J 2 bases; bases outside gene matches: 10. The CDR3 has 16 residues. Germline assignment: CDR1 DFQATT and CDR2 SNEGSKA (reference sequence). The CDR3 bases are TGCAGTGCTTTGCGGGAGCGGGGGGTTCCCTACAATGAGCAGTTCTTC. Encoded protein: CSALRERGVPYNEQFF.

This clonotype was seen more than once but under ten times. The chain has TRBV5-1 and TRBJ2-7; D uncertain. CDR1 and CDR2 from the germline V gene are SGHRS and YFSETQ. Trimming cost V 4 bases and J 0 bases, with 14 bases left between them. The CDR3 is 15 amino acids. The CDR3 DNA reads as TGCGCCAGCAGCCCCATATCGACCTACTCCTACGAGCAGTACTTC. Its protein is CASSPISTYSYEQYF.

This clonotype was seen only a few times. V and J are TRBV10-3 and TRBJ2-1; no firm D call. Deletions cut 0 bases from V and 7 bases from J, with 13 bases between. CDR3 length: 15 amino acids. Germline V gene data show CDR1 as ENHRY and CDR2 as SYGVKD. The CDR3 loop is CAISESILQGNEQFF. CDR3 DNA: TGTGCCATCAGTGAGTCCATACTACAAGGTAATGAGCAGTTCTTC.

This clonotype was found a few times. The J gene is TRBJ2-7, the V gene TRBV20-1, with 8 bases fitting TRBD2. The trim removed 1 base at V and 3 bases at J, leaving 11 bases unmatched. The CDR3 sequence is 16 residues long. Germline CDR1 reads DFQATT; CDR2 reads SNEGSKA (reference sequence). The DNA of the CDR3 is TGCAGTGCTAGAGTATTTCTCGGAGCGGGGGTCTACGAGCAGTACTTC. Translated, it gives CSARVFLGAGVYEQYF.

V usage is TRBV18 and J usage is TRBJ2-1, with 13 bases fitting TRBD2. Unmatched junction bases numbered 15, after V lost 3 bases and J lost 10 bases. Germline V CDR1 and CDR2: KGHSH, LQKENI. CDR3 length: 18 amino acids. DNA for the CDR3: TGTGCCAGCTCACCTTTACCCTGGACTAGCGGGAGTCCTTACGAGCAGTTCTTC. Translating it yields CASSPLPWTSGSPYEQFF.

This clonotype was seen only a few times. The chain uses TRBV28 and TRBJ2-1; 9 positions match TRBD2. V trimming: 5 bases; J trimming: 8 bases; junction bases outside the gene matches: 7. Per germline, CDR1 MDHEN and CDR2 SYDVKM. The CDR3 sequence is 14 residues long. DNA of the CDR3: TGTGCCAGCAGTCATAGCGGGAGTGAGGATGAGCAGTTCTTC. This gives the protein CASSHSGSEDEQFF.

CDR3 region: CSARHRRGGGNQPQHF. CDR3 bases: TGCAGTGCTAGGCATCGCCGAGGGGGGGGGAATCAGCCCCAGCATTTT. The genes are TRBV20-1 and TRBJ1-5; weak D call: TRBD1 (6 bases). Germline V gene sequence: CDR1 DFQATT, CDR2 SNEGSKA (reference sequence). The V and J ends lost 3 bases and 4 bases respectively, with 19 bases between them. The CDR3 is 16 residues long.

The CDR3 nucleotides are TGTGCCAGCCAGTCAGCCAAAAACATTCAGTACTTC. It encodes CASQSAKNIQYF. The chain links TRBV6-6 to TRBJ2-4; no clear D. Germline V gives CDR1 MNHNY, CDR2 SVGAGI (reference sequence). The CDR3 consists of 12 residues. V gave up 8 bases and J gave up 0 bases, with 5 bases separating them.

The chain uses TRBV2 and TRBJ1-5; 9 bases line up with TRBD1. V shed 7 bases and J 3 bases; nucleotides not matched to a gene: 4. The CDR3 totals 14 residues. CDR1 and CDR2 from the germline V gene are SNHLY and FYNNEI. The DNA for the CDR3 is TGTGCCAGCAATACAGGGGGCCCCAATCAGCCCCAGCATTTT. This codes for CASNTGGPNQPQHF.

The rearrangement uses TRBV29-1 and TRBJ2-3, with D possibly TRBD2 on 5 matching bases. The CDR3 loop spans 13 amino acids. Looked up from germline, CDR1 is SQVTM and CDR2 is ANQGSEA. Between the trimmed V and J ends, which lost 0 bases and 6 bases, there was a span of 10 bases. DNA of the CDR3: TGCAGCGTTGAAGAAGAGGGATGGGATACGCAGTATTTT. Translating gives CSVEEEGWDTQYF.

As for this clonotype: The junction shows a germline mismatch at one end, possibly a read error. This sequence joins TRBV28 and TRBJ2-7; 9 positions agree with TRBD1. Germline loops: CDR1 MDHEN, CDR2 SYDVKM. The CDR3 is 14 residues long. CDR3 region: CAGRTTGQGYEQYF. CDR3 DNA: TGTGCCGGCAGGACGACGGGACAGGGCTACGAGCAGTACTTC.

This clonotype was counted a few times. The J gene is TRBJ1-1, the V gene TRBV20-1; 9 bases fit TRBD1. V lost 0 bases to trimming and J lost 11 bases; unmatched junction nucleotides: 10. This CDR3 region has 14 residues. CDR1 and CDR2 (germline): DFQATT, SNEGSKA (reference sequence). CDR3 DNA sequence: TGCAGTGCTAGAGATCACAACAGGGGGCTGACTGCTTTCTTT. Translating it yields CSARDHNRGLTAFF.

To note about this clonotype: One junction end disagrees with the germline gene, perhaps due to a read error. This rearrangement joins TRBV7-9 to TRBJ1-6; 9 bases fit TRBD1. In germline, CDR1 is SEHNR, CDR2 FQNEAQ (reference sequence). The CDR3 is 15 residues long. The CDR3 protein is CAQRDRVSYNSPPHF. The CDR3 bases are TGTGCCCAGCGGGACAGGGTTTCCTATAATTCACCCCCCCACTTT.

In DNA form, the CDR3 reads TGCGCCAGCAGCTTGGGAGCCTCAGGGGGTCGGACTGAAGCTTTCTTT. This gives the protein CASSLGASGGRTEAFF. This chain joins TRBV5-1 and TRBJ1-1; 7 bases line up with TRBD1. J gave up 5 bases and V 0 bases, and 10 bases lay outside the gene matches. The germline gives CDR1 SGHRS, CDR2 YFSETQ. CDR3 size: 16 residues.

The chain carries TRBV4-1 and TRBJ2-1; a weak D match, TRBD2 (5 bases). Trimming took 1 base from V and 5 from J, leaving 18 bases between them. CDR1 is MGHRA and CDR2 is YSYEKL in the germline V gene. CDR3 length: 17 amino acids. The CDR3 protein is CASSQVGVAVGHNEQFF. In DNA form, the CDR3 reads TGCGCCAGCAGCCAAGTGGGAGTCGCGGTTGGACACAATGAGCAGTTCTTC.

The J gene is TRBJ2-7, the V gene TRBV2, with 8 bases fitting TRBD1. With 9 bases clipped from V and 3 bases from J, the junction kept 7 bases outside the gene matches. The CDR3 runs 13 residues. The germline V gene encodes CDR1 SNHLY and CDR2 FYNNEI. This CDR3 is CASTTGELYEQYF. DNA of the CDR3: TGTGCCAGTACGACAGGGGAACTCTACGAGCAGTACTTC.

This clonotype was seen a handful of times. V gene TRBV27 combines with J gene TRBJ2-5; 9 bases fit TRBD2. The J segment lost 11 bases and the V segment lost 7 bases, leaving 5 bases of the junction unmatched. The CDR3 extends over 11 amino acids. Germline V gene data show CDR1 as MNHEY and CDR2 as SMNVEV (reference sequence). As DNA, the CDR3 is TGTGCCAGCACTAGCGGGAATGAGCAGTACTTC. This translates into CASTSGNEQYF.

V is TRBV20-1 and J is TRBJ2-1; 12 nucleotides line up with TRBD2. With 5 bases clipped from V and 3 bases from J, the junction kept 8 bases outside the gene matches. This CDR3 comprises 16 residues. Germline CDR1 DFQATT, CDR2 SNEGSKA (reference sequence). The CDR3 region has the DNA TGCAGTGCTCCCAGAACTAGCGGGGGGATCTACAATGAGCAGTTCTTC. Its protein product is CSAPRTSGGIYNEQFF.